This entry is about one TCR beta chain. Its antigen remains undetermined. No per-base quality is available; no much larger clone lies one base away. These data come from a study of STAT3 mutations in large granular lymphocyte leukemia (dated by TCRdb to about 2019). In terms of the full investigation: Canonical activating STAT3 mutations were detected in roughly half of the longitudinally sequenced T-LGLL patients. Patients were sequenced at 4 time points on average, with the number of samplings per patient ranging from 2 to 8. Roughly 18 representative T-LGLL cases were selected from an initial cohort of under 250 LGL patients for longitudinal TCRbeta and STAT3 sequencing. To reconstruct clonal hierarchy and dynamics, serial deep sequencing of TCRbeta CDR3 and STAT3 was performed in patients with T-cell large granular lymphocyte leukemia. More than half of T-LGLL patients received one or more immunosuppressive therapy regimens, with hematologic response in 35% to 40% of those treated. A couple of patients with natural killer LGL leukemia were also sequenced longitudinally as controls within the study. The investigation overall reported the following: Because no samples were available when a clone first appeared, clonal expansion had to be inferred from samplings taken at other points. Variable intervals between samplings and differing treatment regimens complicated linking therapy response to changes in TCR clonal burden. The burden of the dominant TCR clone was higher than the STAT3 mutant burden in several patients, which suggests that the STAT3 mutation arose secondarily inside a clone that had already expanded. Because codominant clonotypes persisted in some patients, a small but highly pathogenic clone may have been missed. All T-LGLL patients had at least one immunodominant TCRbeta clonotype, and roughly half had multiple immunodominant subclonotypes. In 6 of 18 patients, TCR clonotype switching occurred after therapy, and every newly emerging clone was STAT3 wild type.

TCRbeta libraries were sequenced on an Illumina MiSeq, and an average of about 41,000 productive templates per sample was obtained. Using multiplex PCR amplification, the immunoSEQ assay generated the TCRbeta CDR3 libraries. Under the source paper's analysis protocol: Repertoire diversity was calculated as previously defined, and values close to 0 indicated extremely monoclonal samples. TCRdb carries this immuneACCESS record with in-frame sequences only. Its versions omit some clonotypes, under half of them owing to an unresolved V gene in the studies checked, with the rest unexplained. The DNA was the basis for D and trimming; V, J and clone size are from that table. This sample comprises tens of thousands of clones, about 88% of them detected only once. The top ten hold 0.43% of the sample. From cysteine to phenylalanine, the CDR3 is 13 amino acids long. Only CDR3 DNA remains: 39 bases, in frame from the first base. The CDR1 and CDR2 encoded by the germline V gene (reference sequence) are SEHNR and FQNEAQ. The junction shows trimming of 6 bases on V and 1 base on J, plus 9 bases between the germline ends.

The same DNA, extracted from blood mononuclear cells, served for both the TCR sequencing and the STAT3 sequencing. The V and J segments used are TRBV7-9 and TRBJ1-1; the D segment cannot be called with confidence. The sample taken for sequencing was PBMCs. The origin of this receptor is a human donor with T large granular lymphocyte leukemia. Some clones in this sample may be carry-over from other donors' samples. DNA sequence: TGTGCCAGCAGTTCAAACTCGAACACTGAAGCTTTCTTT. Protein translation: CASSSNSNTEAFF.